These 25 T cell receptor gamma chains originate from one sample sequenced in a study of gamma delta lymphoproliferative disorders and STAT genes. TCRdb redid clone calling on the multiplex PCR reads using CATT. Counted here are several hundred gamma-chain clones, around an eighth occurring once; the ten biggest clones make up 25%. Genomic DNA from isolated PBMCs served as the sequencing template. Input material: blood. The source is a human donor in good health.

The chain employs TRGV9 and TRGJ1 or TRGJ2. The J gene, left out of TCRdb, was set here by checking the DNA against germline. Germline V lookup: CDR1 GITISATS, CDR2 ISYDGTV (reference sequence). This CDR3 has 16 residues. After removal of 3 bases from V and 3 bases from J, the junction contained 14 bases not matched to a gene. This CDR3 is CALWETRISLYYKKLF. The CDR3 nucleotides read TGTGCCTTGTGGGAGACTAGAATCTCCCTTTATTATAAGAAACTCTTT.

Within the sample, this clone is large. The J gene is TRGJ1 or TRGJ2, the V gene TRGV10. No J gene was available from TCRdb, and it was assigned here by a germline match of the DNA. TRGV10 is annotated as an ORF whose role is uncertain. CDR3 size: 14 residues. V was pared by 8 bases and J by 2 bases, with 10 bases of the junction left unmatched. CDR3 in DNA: TGTGCTGCGTGGGATTATACCGATTATTATAAGAAACTCTTT. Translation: CAAWDYTDYYKKLF.

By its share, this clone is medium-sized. CDR3 DNA: TGTGCCACCTGGGATGGGCTGCAAAAGAAACTCTTT. This encodes CATWDGLQKKLF. J is TRGJ1 or TRGJ2 and V is TRGV4. The J gene was missing in TCRdb and was found by matching the end of the DNA to germline. Trimming removed 0 bases from V and 10 bases from J; junction bases left unmatched: 6. The CDR3 runs to 12 residues. Germline assignment: CDR1 EGSTGY and CDR2 YDSYTSSV.

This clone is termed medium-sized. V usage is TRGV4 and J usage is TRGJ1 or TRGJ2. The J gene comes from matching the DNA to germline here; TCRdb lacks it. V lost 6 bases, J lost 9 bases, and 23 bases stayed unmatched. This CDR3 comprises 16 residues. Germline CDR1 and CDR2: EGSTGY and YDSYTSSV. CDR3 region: CATWSPQHVSMGKKLF. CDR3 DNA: TGTGCCACCTGGAGTCCGCAACACGTATCAATGGGTAAGAAACTCTTT.

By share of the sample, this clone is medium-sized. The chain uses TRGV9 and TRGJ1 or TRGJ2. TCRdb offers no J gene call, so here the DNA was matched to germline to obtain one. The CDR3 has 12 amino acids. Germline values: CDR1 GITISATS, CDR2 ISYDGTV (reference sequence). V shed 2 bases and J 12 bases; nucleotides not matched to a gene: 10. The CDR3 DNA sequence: TGTGCCTTGTGGGAGGCGCACCGACCGAAACTCTTT. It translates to CALWEAHRPKLF.

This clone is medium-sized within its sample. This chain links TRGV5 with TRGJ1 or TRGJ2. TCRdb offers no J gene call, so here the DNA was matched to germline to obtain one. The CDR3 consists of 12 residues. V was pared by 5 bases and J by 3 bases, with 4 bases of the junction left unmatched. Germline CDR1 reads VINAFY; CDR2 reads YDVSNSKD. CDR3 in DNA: TGTGCCACCTGGGTCCGTTATTATAAGAAACTCTTT. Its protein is CATWVRYYKKLF.

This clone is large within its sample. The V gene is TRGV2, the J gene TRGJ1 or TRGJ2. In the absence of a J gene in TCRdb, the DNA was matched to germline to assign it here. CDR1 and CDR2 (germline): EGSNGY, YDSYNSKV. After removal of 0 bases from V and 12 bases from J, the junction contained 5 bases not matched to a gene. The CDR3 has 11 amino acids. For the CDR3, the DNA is TGTGCCACCTGGGACGGGCACGGGAAACTCTTT. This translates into CATWDGHGKLF.

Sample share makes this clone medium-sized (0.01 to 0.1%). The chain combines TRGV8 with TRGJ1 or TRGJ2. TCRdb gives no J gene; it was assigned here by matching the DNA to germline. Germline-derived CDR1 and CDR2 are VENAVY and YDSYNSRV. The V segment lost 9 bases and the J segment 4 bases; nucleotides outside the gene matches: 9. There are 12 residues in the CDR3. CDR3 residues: CATRRKYYKKLF. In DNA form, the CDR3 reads TGTGCCACCAGACGTAAATATTATAAGAAACTCTTT.

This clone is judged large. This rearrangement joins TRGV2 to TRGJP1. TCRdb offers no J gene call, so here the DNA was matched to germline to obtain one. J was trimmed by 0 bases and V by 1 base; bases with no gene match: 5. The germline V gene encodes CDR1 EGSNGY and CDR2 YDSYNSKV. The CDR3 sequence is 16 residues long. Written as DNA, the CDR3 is TGTGCCACCTGGGACGGCTCAAATACCACTGGTTGGTTCAAGATATTT. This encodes CATWDGSNTTGWFKIF.

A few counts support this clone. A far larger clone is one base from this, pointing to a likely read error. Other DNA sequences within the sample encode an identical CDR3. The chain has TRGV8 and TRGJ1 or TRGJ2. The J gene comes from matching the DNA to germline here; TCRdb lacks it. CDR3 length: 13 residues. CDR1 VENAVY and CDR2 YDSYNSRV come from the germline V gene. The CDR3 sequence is CATWDWDYYKKLF. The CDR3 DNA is TGCGCCACCTGGGATTGGGATTATTATAAGAAACTCTTT.

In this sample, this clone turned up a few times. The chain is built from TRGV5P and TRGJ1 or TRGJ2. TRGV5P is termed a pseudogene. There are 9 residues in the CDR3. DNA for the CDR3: TGTGCCACTGGAGGGAAGAAACTCTTT. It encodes CATGGKKLF.

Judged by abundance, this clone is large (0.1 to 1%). CDR3 sequence (DNA): TGTGCCTTGTGGAACGAAAAATATTATAAGAAACTCTTT. Its translation: CALWNEKYYKKLF. The chain links TRGV9 to TRGJ1 or TRGJ2. No J gene was available from TCRdb, and it was assigned here by a germline match of the DNA. This CDR3 is built from 13 residues. Germline loops: CDR1 GITISATS, CDR2 ISYDGTV (reference sequence). Trimming at V came to 6 bases and at J to 4 bases, leaving 9 bases not matched to a gene.

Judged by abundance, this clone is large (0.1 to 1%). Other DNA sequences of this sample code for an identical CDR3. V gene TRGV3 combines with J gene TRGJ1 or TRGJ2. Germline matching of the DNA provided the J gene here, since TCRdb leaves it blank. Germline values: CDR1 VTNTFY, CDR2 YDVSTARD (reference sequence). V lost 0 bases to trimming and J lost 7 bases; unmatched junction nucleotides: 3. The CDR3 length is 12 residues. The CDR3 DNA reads TGTGCCACCTGGGACAGGCGCTATAAGAAACTCTTT. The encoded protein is CATWDRRYKKLF.

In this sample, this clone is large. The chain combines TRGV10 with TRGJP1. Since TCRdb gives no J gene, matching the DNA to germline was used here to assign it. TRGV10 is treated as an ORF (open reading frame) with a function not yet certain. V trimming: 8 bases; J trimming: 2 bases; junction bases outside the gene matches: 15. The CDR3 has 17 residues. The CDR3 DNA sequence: TGTGCTGCGTGGGATTATAAAGGAGGGACCACTGGTTGGTTCAAGATATTT. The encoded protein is CAAWDYKGGTTGWFKIF.

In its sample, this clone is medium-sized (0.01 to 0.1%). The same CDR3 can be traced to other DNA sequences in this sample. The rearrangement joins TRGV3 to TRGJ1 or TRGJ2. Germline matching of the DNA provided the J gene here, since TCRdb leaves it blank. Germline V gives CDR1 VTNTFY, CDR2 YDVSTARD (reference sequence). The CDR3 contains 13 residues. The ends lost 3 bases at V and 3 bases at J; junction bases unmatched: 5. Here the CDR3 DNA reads TGTGCCACCTGGGACGGTCTTTATTATAAGAAACTCTTT. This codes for CATWDGLYYKKLF.

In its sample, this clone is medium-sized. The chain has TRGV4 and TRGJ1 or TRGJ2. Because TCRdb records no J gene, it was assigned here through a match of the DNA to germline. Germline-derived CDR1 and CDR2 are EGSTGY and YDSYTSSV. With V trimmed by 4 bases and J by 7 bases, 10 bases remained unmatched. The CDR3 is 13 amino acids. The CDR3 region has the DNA TGTGCCACCTGGGACGGGGGTAGGTATAAGAAACTCTTT. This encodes CATWDGGRYKKLF.

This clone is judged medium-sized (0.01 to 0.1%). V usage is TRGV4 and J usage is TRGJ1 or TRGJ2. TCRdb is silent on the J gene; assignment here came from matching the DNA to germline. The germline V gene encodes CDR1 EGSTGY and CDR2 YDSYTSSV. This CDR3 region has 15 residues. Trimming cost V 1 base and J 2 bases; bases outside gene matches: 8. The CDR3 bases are TGTGCCACCTGGGATGGCAAATCGCATTATTATAAGAAACTCTTT. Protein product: CATWDGKSHYYKKLF.

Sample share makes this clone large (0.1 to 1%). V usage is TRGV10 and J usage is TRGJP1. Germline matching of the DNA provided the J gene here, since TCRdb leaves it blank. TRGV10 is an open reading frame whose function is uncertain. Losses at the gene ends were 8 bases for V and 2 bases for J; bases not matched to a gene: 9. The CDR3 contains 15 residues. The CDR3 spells CAAWDYWTTGWFKIF. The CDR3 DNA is TGTGCTGCGTGGGATTATTGGACCACTGGTTGGTTCAAGATATTT.

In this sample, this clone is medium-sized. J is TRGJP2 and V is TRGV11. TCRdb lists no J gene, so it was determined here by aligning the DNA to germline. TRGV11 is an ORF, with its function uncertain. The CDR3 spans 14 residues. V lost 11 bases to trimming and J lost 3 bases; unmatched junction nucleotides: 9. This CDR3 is CACSQGCSDWIKTF. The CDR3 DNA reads TGTGCCTGCTCGCAGGGGTGTAGTGATTGGATCAAGACGTTT.

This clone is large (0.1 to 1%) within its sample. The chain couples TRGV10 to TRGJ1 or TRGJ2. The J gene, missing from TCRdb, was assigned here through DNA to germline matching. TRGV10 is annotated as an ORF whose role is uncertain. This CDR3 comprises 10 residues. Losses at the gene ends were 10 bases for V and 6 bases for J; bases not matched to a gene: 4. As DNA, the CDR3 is TGTGCTGCGTTTTGTTATAAGAAACTCTTT. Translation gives CAAFCYKKLF.

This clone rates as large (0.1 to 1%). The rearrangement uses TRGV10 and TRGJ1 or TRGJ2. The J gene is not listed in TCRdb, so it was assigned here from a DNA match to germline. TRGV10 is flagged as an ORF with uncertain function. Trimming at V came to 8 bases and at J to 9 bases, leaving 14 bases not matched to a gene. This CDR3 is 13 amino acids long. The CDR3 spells CAAWDRGFGKKLF. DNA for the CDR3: TGTGCTGCGTGGGATAGGGGTTTCGGTAAGAAACTCTTT.

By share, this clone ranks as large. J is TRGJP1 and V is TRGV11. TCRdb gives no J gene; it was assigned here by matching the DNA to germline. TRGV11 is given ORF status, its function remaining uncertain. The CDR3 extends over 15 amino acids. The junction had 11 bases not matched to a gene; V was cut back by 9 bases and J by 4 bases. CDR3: CACWPMGDTGWFKIF. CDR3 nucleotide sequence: TGTGCCTGCTGGCCTATGGGGGACACTGGTTGGTTCAAGATATTT.

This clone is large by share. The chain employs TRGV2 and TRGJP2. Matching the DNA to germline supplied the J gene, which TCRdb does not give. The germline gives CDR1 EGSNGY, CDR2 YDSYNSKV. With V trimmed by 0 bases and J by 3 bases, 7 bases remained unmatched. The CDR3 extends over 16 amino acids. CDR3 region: CATWDGAAGSDWIKTF. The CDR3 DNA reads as TGTGCCACCTGGGACGGGGCTGCCGGTAGTGATTGGATCAAGACGTTT.

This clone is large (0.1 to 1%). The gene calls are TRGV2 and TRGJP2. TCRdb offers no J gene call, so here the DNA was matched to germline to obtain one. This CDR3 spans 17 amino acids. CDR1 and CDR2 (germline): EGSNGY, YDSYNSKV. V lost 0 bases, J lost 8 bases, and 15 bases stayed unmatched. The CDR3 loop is CATWDGLSGAPDWIKTF. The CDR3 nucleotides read TGTGCCACCTGGGACGGGCTTTCAGGGGCGCCGGATTGGATCAAGACGTTT.

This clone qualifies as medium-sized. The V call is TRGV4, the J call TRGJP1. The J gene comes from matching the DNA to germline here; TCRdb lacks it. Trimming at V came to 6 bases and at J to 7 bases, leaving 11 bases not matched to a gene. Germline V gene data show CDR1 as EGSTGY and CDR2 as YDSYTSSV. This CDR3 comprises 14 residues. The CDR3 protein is CATWSKRGGWFKIF. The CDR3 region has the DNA TGTGCCACCTGGAGCAAGAGGGGTGGTTGGTTCAAGATATTT.